This T cell receptor (beta chain) derives from a study of liver allograft versus peripheral blood T cells. In the study overall: Hepatic allograft T cell receptor repertoires were evaluated relative to those present in recipients' peripheral blood.

The CDR3 contains 13 residues. CDR1 and CDR2 (germline): MNHEY, SVGAGI. The junction had 3 bases not matched to a gene; V was cut back by 5 bases and J by 7 bases. TCRdb ran MiXCR on the reads and lists one entry per CDR3 protein. The sample yields 15,000 to 20,000 distinct CDR3 sequences, more than 20% seen once. The chain recombines TRBV6-5 with TRBJ2-2, with 8 bases fitting TRBD2. The sequence came from a human patient who had a liver transplant. The graft donor may be the source of some T cells. CDR3 nucleotide sequence: TGTGCCAGCAGTACGGGGGGGATCGGGGAGCTGTTTTTT. Translated: CASSTGGIGELFF.